What follows are 4 T cell receptor beta chains derived from one specimen sequenced in a study of blood T cell repertoires in COVID-19. Only in-frame clones appear in the TCRdb table, and some are missing; sequencing was by immunoSEQ multiplex PCR. Seen here are just over 300,000 clones, over 75% observed once, and the top ten hold about 4.2%. The sequenced material came from PBMCs or T cells enriched from blood (not recorded which). The receptors originated from a man aged 30 to 39 who had recovered from COVID-19.

The chain has TRBV12-2 and TRBJ1-2. TRBV12-2 is listed as a pseudogene. The CDR3 runs 19 residues. The DNA for the CDR3 is TGTGCAAGTCGCTTAAGGCAAAAAAAGGACCGAGAAACTAGGTATGGCTACACCTTC. Protein sequence: CASRLRQKKDRETRYGYTF.

This clone has just a few counts. The chain links TRBV2 to TRBJ1-5; a possible D gene is TRBD1 (5 bases). This CDR3 is built from 13 residues. The V end lost 6 bases, the J end lost 3 bases, and 9 bases lay between the germline ends. In germline, CDR1 is SNHLY, CDR2 FYNNEI. The CDR3 nucleotides read TGTGCCAGCAGCGACAGCTACAATCAGCCCCAGCATTTT. It yields the protein CASSDSYNQPQHF.

The chain recombines TRBV6-5 with TRBJ2-7; unclear D gene. Germline values: CDR1 MNHEY, CDR2 SVGAGI. This CDR3 spans 11 amino acids. V was cut by 8 bases and J by 2 bases, with 7 bases left in between. CDR3 DNA: TGTGCCAGCCGGCAGGCCTACGAGCAGTACTTC. Amino acid sequence: CASRQAYEQYF.

The J gene is TRBJ2-5, the V gene TRBV7-9; perhaps TRBD2 as D (6 bases). Germline V gene lookup returns CDR1 SEHNR and CDR2 FQNEAQ (reference sequence). CDR3 length equals 15 residues. Trimming left V 5 bases short and J 5 bases short, with 18 bases between. The CDR3 spells CASSPQSSRGETQYF. Here the CDR3 DNA reads TGTGCCAGCAGCCCCCAATCTAGCCGGGGGGAGACCCAGTACTTC. The full variable domain, in which reference TRBV7-9 and TRBJ2-5 provide the parts outside the CDR3, is DTGVSQNPRHKITKRGQNVTFRCDPISEHNRLYWYRQTLGQGPEFLTYFQNEAQLEKSRLLSDRFSAERPKGSFSTLEIQRTEQGDSAMYLCASSPQSSRGETQYFGPGTRLLVL.